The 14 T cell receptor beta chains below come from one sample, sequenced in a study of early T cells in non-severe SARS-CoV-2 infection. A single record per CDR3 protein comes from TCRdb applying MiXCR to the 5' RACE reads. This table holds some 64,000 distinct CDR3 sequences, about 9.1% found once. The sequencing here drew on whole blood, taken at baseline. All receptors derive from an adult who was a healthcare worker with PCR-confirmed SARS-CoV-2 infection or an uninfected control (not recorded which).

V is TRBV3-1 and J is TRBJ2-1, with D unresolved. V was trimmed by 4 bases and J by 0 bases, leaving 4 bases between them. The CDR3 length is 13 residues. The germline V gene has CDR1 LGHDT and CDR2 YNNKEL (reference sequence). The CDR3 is CASSLTSYNEQFF. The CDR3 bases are TGTGCCAGCAGCCTCACCTCCTACAATGAGCAGTTCTTC.

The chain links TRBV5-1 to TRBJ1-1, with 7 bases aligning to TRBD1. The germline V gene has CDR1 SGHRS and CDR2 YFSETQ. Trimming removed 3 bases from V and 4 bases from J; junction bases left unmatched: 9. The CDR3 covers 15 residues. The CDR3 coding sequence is TGCGCCAGCAGCTGGACCAGACAGGGCGGCACTGAAGCTTTCTTT. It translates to CASSWTRQGGTEAFF.

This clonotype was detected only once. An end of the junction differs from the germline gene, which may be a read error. The DNA for the CDR3 is TGTGCCAGCAGGCCCTTGCGGACTAGCGGGAGGGCCCGGACCGGGGAGCTGTCTTTT. Amino acid sequence: CASRPLRTSGRARTGELSF. The chain is built from TRBV28 and TRBJ2-2; 15 nucleotides line up with TRBD2. CDR1 and CDR2 from the germline V gene are MDHEN and SYDVKM. The CDR3 is made up of 19 amino acids.

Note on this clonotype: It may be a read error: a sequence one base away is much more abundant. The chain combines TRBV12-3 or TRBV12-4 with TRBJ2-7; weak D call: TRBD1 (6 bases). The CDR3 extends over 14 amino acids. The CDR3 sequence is CVSSYGTTSYEQYF. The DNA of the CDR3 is TGTGTCAGCAGTTACGGGACAACCTCCTACGAGCAGTACTTC.

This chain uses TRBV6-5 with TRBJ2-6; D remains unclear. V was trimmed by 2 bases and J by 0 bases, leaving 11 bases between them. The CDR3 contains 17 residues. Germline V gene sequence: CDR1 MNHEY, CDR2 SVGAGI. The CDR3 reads CASSYRASHSGANVLTF. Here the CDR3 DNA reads TGTGCCAGCAGTTACAGGGCCAGCCACTCTGGGGCCAACGTCCTGACTTTC.

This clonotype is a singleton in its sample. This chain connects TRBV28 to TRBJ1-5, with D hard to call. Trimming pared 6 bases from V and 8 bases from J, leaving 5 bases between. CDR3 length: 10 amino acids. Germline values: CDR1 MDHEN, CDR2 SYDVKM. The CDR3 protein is CASSQEPQHF. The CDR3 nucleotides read TGTGCCAGCAGCCAGGAGCCCCAGCATTTT.

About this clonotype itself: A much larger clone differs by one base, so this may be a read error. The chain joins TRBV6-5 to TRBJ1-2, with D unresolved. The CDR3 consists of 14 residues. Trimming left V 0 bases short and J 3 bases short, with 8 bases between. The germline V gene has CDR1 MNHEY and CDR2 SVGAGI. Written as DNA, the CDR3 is TGTGCCAGCAGTTACTCTAGGGCGTACTATGGCTACACCTTC. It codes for CASSYSRAYYGYTF.

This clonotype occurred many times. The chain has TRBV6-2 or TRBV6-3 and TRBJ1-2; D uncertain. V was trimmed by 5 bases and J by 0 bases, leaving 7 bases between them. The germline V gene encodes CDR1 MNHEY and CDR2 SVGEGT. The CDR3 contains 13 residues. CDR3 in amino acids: CASSRHANYGYTF. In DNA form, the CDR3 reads TGTGCCAGCAGTCGGCACGCTAACTATGGCTACACCTTC.

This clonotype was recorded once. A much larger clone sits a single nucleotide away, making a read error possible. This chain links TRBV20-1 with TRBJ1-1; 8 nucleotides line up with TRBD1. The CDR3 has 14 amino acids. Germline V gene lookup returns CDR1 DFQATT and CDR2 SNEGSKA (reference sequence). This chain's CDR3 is CSARDFQGATEAYF. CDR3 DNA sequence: TGCAGTGCTAGAGATTTCCAGGGGGCCACTGAAGCTTACTTT.

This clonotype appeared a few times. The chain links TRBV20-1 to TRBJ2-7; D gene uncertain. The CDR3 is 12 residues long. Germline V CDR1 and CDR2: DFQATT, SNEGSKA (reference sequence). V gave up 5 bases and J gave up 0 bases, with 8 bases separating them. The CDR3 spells CSAFRSSYEQYF. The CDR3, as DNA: TGCAGTGCTTTTCGCAGCTCCTACGAGCAGTACTTC.

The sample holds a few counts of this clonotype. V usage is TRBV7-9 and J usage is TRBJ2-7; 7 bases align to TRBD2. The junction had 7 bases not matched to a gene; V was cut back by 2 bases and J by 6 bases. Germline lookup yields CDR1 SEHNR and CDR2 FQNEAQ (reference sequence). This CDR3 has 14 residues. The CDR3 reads CASSLNRLAVEQYF. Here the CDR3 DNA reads TGTGCCAGCAGCTTAAATCGGCTAGCGGTCGAGCAGTACTTC.

The CDR3 sequence is CASSLGVLSTEAFF. The CDR3 DNA follows: TGCGCCAGCAGCTTGGGGGTTCTGAGTACTGAAGCTTTCTTT. The V call is TRBV5-1, the J call TRBJ1-1; D uncertain. Germline V CDR1 and CDR2: SGHRS, YFSETQ. The CDR3 totals 14 residues. Trimming took 0 bases from V and 5 from J, leaving 11 bases between them.

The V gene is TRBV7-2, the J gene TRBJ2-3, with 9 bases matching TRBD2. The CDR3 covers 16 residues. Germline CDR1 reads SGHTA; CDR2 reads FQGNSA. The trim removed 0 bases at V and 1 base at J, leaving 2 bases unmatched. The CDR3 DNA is TGTGCCAGCAGCTTAGCCCCTAGCGGGGGCACAGATACGCAGTATTTT. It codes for CASSLAPSGGTDTQYF.

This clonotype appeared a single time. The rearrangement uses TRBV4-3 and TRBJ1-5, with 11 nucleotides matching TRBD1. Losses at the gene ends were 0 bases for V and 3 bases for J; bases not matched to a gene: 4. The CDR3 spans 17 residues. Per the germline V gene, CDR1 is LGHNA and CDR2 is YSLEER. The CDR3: CASSQDRDRGYNQPQHF. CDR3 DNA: TGCGCCAGCAGCCAAGACCGGGACAGGGGGTACAATCAGCCCCAGCATTTT.